Presented here are 11 T cell receptor beta chains from one specimen sequenced in a study of blood T cell repertoires in COVID-19. Produced via immunoSEQ multiplex PCR; TCRdb's table is partial and in-frame only. The top ten clones hold roughly 4.4% of a sample with 100,000 to 130,000 clones, roughly 84% of them seen once. The specimen sequenced was peripheral blood. These receptors were collected from a human donor in a cohort sampled during active COVID-19.

This rearrangement joins TRBV4-3 to TRBJ1-1; the D gene is possibly TRBD1 (6 bases). CDR1 and CDR2 from the germline V gene are LGHNA and YSLEER. The CDR3 spans 14 residues. Trimming took 3 bases from V and 2 from J, leaving 10 bases between them. CDR3 protein: CASSHLQGNTEAFF. The CDR3 coding sequence is TGCGCCAGCAGCCATCTACAGGGAAACACTGAAGCTTTCTTT.

The chain carries TRBV7-3 and TRBJ2-6; D perhaps matches TRBD2 (5 bases). Germline V CDR1 and CDR2: SGHTA, FQGTGA. The CDR3 has 15 residues. Deletions cut 2 bases from V and 0 bases from J, with 5 bases between. The CDR3 sequence: CASSLGSSGANVLTF. The CDR3 DNA is TGTGCCAGCAGCTTAGGGAGCTCTGGGGCCAACGTCCTGACTTTC.

The J gene is TRBJ2-7, the V gene TRBV3-1 (or the pseudogene TRBV3-2); D uncertain. The CDR3 is 11 amino acids. Trimming cost V 0 bases and J 13 bases, with 10 bases left between them. Germline loops: CDR1 LGHDT, CDR2 YNNKEL (reference sequence). The CDR3 DNA is TGTGCCAGCAGCCAAGAAACAGTGATCTACGTC. This codes for CASSQETVIYV.

V gene TRBV13 combines with J gene TRBJ1-1, with a tentative D call TRBD1 (6 bases). The CDR3 consists of 16 residues. The germline V and J ends were trimmed by 5 bases and 1 base, with 17 bases remaining between them. Germline assignment: CDR1 PRHDT and CDR2 FYEKMQ (reference sequence). The CDR3 region is CASSARDTQPNTEAFF. The CDR3 bases are TGTGCCAGCAGCGCTCGGGACACCCAACCGAACACTGAAGCTTTCTTT.

The V gene is TRBV18, the J gene TRBJ1-1; D gene ambiguous. The V gene lost 0 bases and the J gene lost 1 base, with 9 bases spanning the gap. Per germline, CDR1 KGHSH and CDR2 LQKENI. The CDR3 length is 15 residues. The CDR3 nucleotides are TGTGCCAGCTCACCACCGTCGGGGTGGAACACTGAAGCTTTCTTT. Encoded protein: CASSPPSGWNTEAFF.

The chain has TRBV21-1 and TRBJ2-7; TRBD2 is the table's D call and was not checked against the DNA. TRBV21-1 is an annotated pseudogene. This CDR3 has 16 residues. The CDR3 loop reads CASGERAAMSSYEQYV. CDR3 DNA: TGTGCCAGCGGCGAGCGGGCGGCGATGAGCTCCTACGAGCAGTACGTC.

This sequence joins TRBV7-3 and TRBJ1-1, with D possibly matching TRBD1 (6 bases). Germline loops: CDR1 SGHTA, CDR2 FQGTGA. The V end was cut by 1 base, the J end by 1 base, with 13 bases between. This CDR3 region has 16 residues. The CDR3 is CASSLNGGAGNTEAFF. The CDR3 DNA is TGTGCCAGCAGCTTAAATGGGGGCGCCGGGAACACTGAAGCTTTCTTT. Full variable domain (remainder filled in from reference TRBV7-3 and TRBJ1-1): GAGVSQTPSNKVTEKGKYVELRCDPISGHTALYWYRQSLGQGPEFLIYFQGTGAADDSGLPNDRFFAVRPEGSVSTLKIQRTERGDSAVYLCASSLNGGAGNTEAFFGQGTRLTVV.

The chain employs TRBV6-5 and TRBJ2-7; 8 bases are shared with TRBD2. Germline trimming cut 7 bases from V and 0 bases from J; bases unmatched to any gene: 8. CDR1 and CDR2 from the germline V gene are MNHEY and SVGAGI. The CDR3 contains 15 residues. CDR3 protein: CASMWTGGYSYEQYV. CDR3 DNA sequence: TGTGCCAGCATGTGGACGGGAGGGTACTCCTACGAGCAGTACGTC.

This clone has ten or more counts. V is TRBV10-3 and J is TRBJ1-2, with 10 bases fitting TRBD1. The trim removed 5 bases at V and 8 bases at J, leaving 5 bases unmatched. CDR1 is ENHRY and CDR2 is SYGVKD in the germline V gene. The CDR3 has 13 amino acids. This CDR3 is CAISLDRGQGYTF. CDR3 nucleotide sequence: TGTGCCATCAGTCTTGACAGGGGGCAAGGCTACACCTTC.

The genes are TRBV7-6 and TRBJ2-2; 9 bases agree with TRBD2. The CDR3 consists of 16 residues. J was trimmed by 1 base and V by 7 bases; bases with no gene match: 7. CDR1 SGHVS and CDR2 FNYEAQ come from the germline V gene. In nucleotides, the CDR3 is TGTGCCAGCACCCCCCAGACTAGCGGGAACACCGGGGAGCTGTTTTTT. This gives the protein CASTPQTSGNTGELFF.

The chain has TRBV10-3 and TRBJ1-4, with unresolved D. Trimming took 6 bases from V and 3 from J, leaving 5 bases between them. There are 12 residues in the CDR3. The V gene's germline CDR1 is ENHRY and CDR2 SYGVKD. CDR3 sequence (DNA): TGTGCCATCAGGGGCCCTAATGAAAAACTGTTTTTT. The encoded protein is CAIRGPNEKLFF.